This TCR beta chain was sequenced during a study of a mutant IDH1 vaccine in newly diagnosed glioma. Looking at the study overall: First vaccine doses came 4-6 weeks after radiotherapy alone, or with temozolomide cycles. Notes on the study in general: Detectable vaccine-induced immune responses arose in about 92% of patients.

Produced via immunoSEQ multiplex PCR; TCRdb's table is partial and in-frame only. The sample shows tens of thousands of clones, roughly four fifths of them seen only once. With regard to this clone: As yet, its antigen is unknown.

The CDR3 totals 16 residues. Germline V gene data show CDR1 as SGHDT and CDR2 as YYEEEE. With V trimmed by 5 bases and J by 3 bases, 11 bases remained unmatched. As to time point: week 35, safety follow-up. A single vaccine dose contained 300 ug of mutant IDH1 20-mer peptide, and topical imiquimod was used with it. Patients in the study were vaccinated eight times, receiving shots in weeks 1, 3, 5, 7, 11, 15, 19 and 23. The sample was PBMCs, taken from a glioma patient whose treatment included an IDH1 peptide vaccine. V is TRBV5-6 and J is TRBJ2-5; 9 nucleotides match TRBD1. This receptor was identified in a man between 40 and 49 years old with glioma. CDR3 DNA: TGTGCCAGCAGACTAAACCGGGACAGGGTAAAAGAGACCCAGTACTTC. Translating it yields CASRLNRDRVKETQYF.